The entry below gives a single TCR beta chain sequence along with its context. This sample stems from a study of blood T cell repertoires in COVID-19. As for the study in general: Acute and convalescent COVID-19 samples came from the United States, Italy and Spain. Sources were T cells, B-cell-depleted T cells, or PBMCs; the material itself was cDNA or gDNA.

Shortly before study entry, within 2 weeks, exposed participants had met a COVID-19 case. This CDR3 is 14 amino acids long. Germline CDR1 SEHNR, CDR2 FQNEAQ (reference sequence). The ends lost 6 bases at V and 4 bases at J; junction bases unmatched: 8. TCRdb keeps only in-frame clones here, not all; method: immunoSEQ multiplex PCR. The sample includes about 310,000 clones, 85% of them seen just once. V gene TRBV7-9 combines with J gene TRBJ1-2; 7 bases fit TRBD1. The receptor's source is a woman in her thirties who had been exposed to COVID-19. Material for sequencing was PBMCs or T cells enriched from blood (not recorded which). CDR3 coding DNA: TGTGCCAGCAGTTCGCCGGGACAGAGCTATGGCTACACCTTC. Residues: CASSSPGQSYGYTF.